The 23 T cell receptor beta chains in this list originate from one sample, sequenced in a study of CD8+CD57+ T cells in acquired aplastic anemia (dated by TCRdb to 2017 to 2018). Instrument on record: Illumina HiSeq 2000. Profiling of TCR beta VDJ combinations and CDR3 sequences used genomic DNA as the template. TCRdb reprocessing: public reads trimmed at Q25 with fastp, clones called with MiXCR, in-frame beta chains kept. Identical CDR3 protein sequences are pooled into one entry, listed with their most common genes and DNA. For this sample there are 250,000 to 300,000 distinct CDR3 sequences; under 65% appear just once. The top ten clones comprise around 1.3% of the sample. The patients picked for sequencing were ones in whom flow cytometry had shown an expansion of CD8+CD57+ cells. The sample taken for sequencing was sorted CD4+, CD8+, or CD8+CD57+ T cells (not recorded which) from PBMCs. The receptors stem from a human donor with aplastic anemia.

V usage is TRBV25-1 and J usage is TRBJ2-1; 10 bases are a match to TRBD1. This CDR3 has 15 amino acids. CDR1 and CDR2 (germline): MGHDK, SYGVNS. J gave up 6 bases and V 7 bases, and 9 bases lay outside the gene matches. CDR3: CASTGTGAGSNEQFF. The CDR3 nucleotides are TGTGCCAGCACGGGGACAGGGGCTGGGAGCAATGAGCAGTTCTTC.

With respect to this clonotype: The germline gene is not matched at one end of the junction; a read error may be the cause. This chain links TRBV7-3 with TRBJ2-3; D is tentatively TRBD1 or TRBD2 (6 bases each). The germline gives CDR1 SGHTA, CDR2 FQGTGA. The CDR3 runs to 15 residues. The CDR3 protein is CAGSPRRGLEDTQYF. DNA of the CDR3: TGTGCCGGCAGCCCCCGTCGGGGGCTAGAGGATACGCAGTATTTT. Filled out from reference TRBV7-3 and TRBJ2-3, the complete variable domain reads GAGVSQTPSNKVTEKGKYVELRCDPISGHTALYWYRQSLGQGPEFLIYFQGTGAADDSGLPNDRFFAVRPEGSVSTLKIQRTERGDSAVYLCAGSPRRGLEDTQYFGPGTRLTVL.

The chain recombines TRBV5-6 with TRBJ2-7; 7 nucleotides align to TRBD1. The germline gives CDR1 SGHDT, CDR2 YYEEEE. The CDR3 is 15 amino acids. V trimming: 1 base; J trimming: 2 bases; junction bases outside the gene matches: 6. DNA of the CDR3: TGTGCCAGCAGCTTGACAGGGGAACCTCCCTACGAGCAGTACTTC. Protein product: CASSLTGEPPYEQYF.

This clonotype was observed many times. J is TRBJ1-6 and V is TRBV18; no definite D call. Germline loops: CDR1 KGHSH, CDR2 LQKENI. This CDR3 region has 13 residues. Trimming removed 2 bases at V and 7 bases at J, with 6 bases between. The CDR3 bases are TGTGCCAGCTCACCAGCGTGGAATTCACCCCTCCACTTT. Its translation: CASSPAWNSPLHF.

J is TRBJ2-2 and V is TRBV10-3; D may be TRBD2 (6 bases). This CDR3 is 16 amino acids long. V dropped 2 bases and J dropped 3 bases, with 13 bases sitting between them. Germline CDR1 reads ENHRY; CDR2 reads SYGVKD. CDR3 DNA: TGTGCCATCAGTGAGGGCAGGGAGGAGGACACCGGGGAGCTGTTTTTT. This codes for CAISEGREEDTGELFF.

In the case of this clonotype: The CDR3 does not end in the conserved phenylalanine or tryptophan, so this is likely a read error. Because the CDR3's place on the DNA is in doubt, the DNA is left out and the CDR3 is given as listed by TCRdb. This chain uses TRBV20-1 with TRBJ2-5; TRBD2, as called in the table, went unchecked against the DNA. Germline values: CDR1 DFQATT, CDR2 SNEGSKA (reference sequence). The CDR3 is 10 amino acids in total, end residues counted. The chain's CDR3 is CSARVFRGTS.

This clonotype was found many times. The chain uses TRBV6-1 and TRBJ2-2; D unresolved. The germline V gene encodes CDR1 MNHNS and CDR2 SASEGT. The CDR3 is made up of 14 amino acids. Trimming took 2 bases from V and 7 from J, leaving 11 bases between them. The CDR3 spells CASSELWGSGELFF. CDR3 coding DNA: TGTGCCAGCAGTGAATTATGGGGAAGCGGGGAGCTGTTTTTT.

The rearrangement joins TRBV10-3 to TRBJ2-7; 10 nucleotides line up with TRBD2. CDR3 size: 14 residues. Looked up from germline, CDR1 is ENHRY and CDR2 is SYGVKD. V lost 7 bases to trimming and J lost 3 bases; unmatched junction nucleotides: 6. This CDR3 is CAIMEAGGFYEQYF. The CDR3 region has the DNA TGTGCCATCATGGAAGCGGGAGGGTTCTACGAGCAGTACTTC.

This clonotype was observed at least ten times. The chain carries TRBV3-1 and TRBJ2-7; tentative D call: TRBD2 (5 bases). The CDR3 is 12 amino acids. CDR1 is LGHDT and CDR2 is YNNKEL in the germline V gene (reference sequence). V shed 0 bases and J shed 11 bases, with 11 bases lying between them. The CDR3 region is CASSQDVGDEYF. Here the CDR3 DNA reads TGTGCCAGCAGCCAAGACGTCGGGGATGAGTACTTC.

The chain employs TRBV9 and TRBJ2-1, with 9 bases matching TRBD1. Unmatched junction bases numbered 5, after V lost 0 bases and J lost 7 bases. The length of the CDR3 is 15 residues. Germline V gives CDR1 SGDLS, CDR2 YYNGEE. The CDR3 coding sequence is TGTGCCAGCAGCGTAGAAGGACAGGGGTGGAATGAGCAGTTCTTC. Protein product: CASSVEGQGWNEQFF.

This clonotype has ten or more counts. The rearrangement links TRBV3-1 to TRBJ2-7; 8 bases map to TRBD2. The germline V gene has CDR1 LGHDT and CDR2 YNNKEL (reference sequence). This CDR3 has 15 amino acids. Unmatched junction bases numbered 7, after V lost 1 base and J lost 5 bases. The CDR3 DNA reads TGTGCCAGCAGCCAAGGGCAGCGGGGGAGGCACGAGCAGTACTTC. Translating gives CASSQGQRGRHEQYF.

V gene TRBV29-1 combines with J gene TRBJ2-1; perhaps TRBD1 as D (6 bases). Germline CDR1 reads SQVTM; CDR2 reads ANQGSEA. The germline V and J ends were trimmed by 3 bases and 6 bases, with 15 bases remaining between them. The CDR3 consists of 14 residues. DNA of the CDR3: TGCAGCGTTGAGGAAACAGGGACGGTCAATGAGCAGTTCTTC. This codes for CSVEETGTVNEQFF.

Turning to this clonotype: This is likely a read error, given that the CDR3 carries no conserved phenylalanine or tryptophan at its end. CDR3 sequence: CAISGGGGTGGFDEQFL. In DNA, the CDR3 is TGTGCCATCAGTGGCGGAGGGGGGACAGGGGGCTTCGATGAGCAGTTCCTC. The chain uses TRBV10-3 and TRBJ2-1; 12 positions agree with TRBD1. Germline V gives CDR1 ENHRY, CDR2 SYGVKD. J was trimmed by 8 bases and V by 4 bases; bases with no gene match: 12. The CDR3 has 17 amino acids.

This chain joins TRBV2 and TRBJ2-3; D is possibly TRBD1 or TRBD2 (5 bases each). CDR1 is SNHLY and CDR2 is FYNNEI in the germline V gene. The CDR3 runs to 13 residues. V shed 8 bases and J shed 8 bases, with 17 bases lying between them. CDR3 coding DNA: TGTGCCAGCGGTCCGGGACCCCAAGGTACGCAGTATTTT. Translating gives CASGPGPQGTQYF.

Ten or more counts support this clonotype. The CDR3 region has the DNA TGTGCCAGCAGCCCGGGACTAGCGGGAGTAGAGACCCAGTACTTC. As protein: CASSPGLAGVETQYF. The chain is built from TRBV14 and TRBJ2-5, with 14 bases matching TRBD2. J gave up 4 bases and V 4 bases, and 2 bases lay outside the gene matches. Per germline, CDR1 SGHDN and CDR2 FVKESK. CDR3 length equals 15 residues.

V is TRBV29-1 and J is TRBJ1-1; 12 bases align to TRBD1. Germline CDR1 SQVTM, CDR2 ANQGSEA. V dropped 8 bases and J dropped 7; count of bases not matched to a gene: 17. This CDR3 contains 16 residues. CDR3 sequence reads: CSLRRDRGRKGFEAFF. The CDR3, as DNA: TGCAGCTTACGCCGGGACAGGGGGCGCAAGGGGTTTGAAGCTTTCTTT.

The genes are TRBV15 and TRBJ1-2; D is unclear. V lost 0 bases and J 7 bases, leaving 12 bases between the germline ends. The CDR3 consists of 14 residues. Germline CDR1 is LNHNV and CDR2 is YYDKDF (reference sequence). CDR3 residues: CATSREWGGSGYTF. The CDR3 nucleotides read TGTGCCACCAGCAGAGAGTGGGGAGGTTCTGGCTACACCTTC. Based on the CDR3 plus reference TRBV15 and TRBJ1-2, the full variable domain is DAMVIQNPRYQVTQFGKPVTLSCSQTLNHNVMYWYQQKSSQAPKLLFHYYDKDFNNEADTPDNFQSRRPNTSFCFLDIRSPGLGDTAMYLCATSREWGGSGYTFGSGTRLTVV.

V and J are TRBV2 and TRBJ1-2; D is possibly TRBD1 (5 bases). The length of the CDR3 is 13 residues. The V end was cut by 11 bases, the J end by 6 bases, with 19 bases between. Per the germline V gene, CDR1 is SNHLY and CDR2 is FYNNEI. In DNA form, the CDR3 reads TGTGCCGCCTACCCACAGGACATCCATGGCTACACCTTC. Its protein product is CAAYPQDIHGYTF.

Of note for this clonotype: One end of the junction is discordant with germline, which a read error may explain. The rearrangement uses TRBV7-6 and TRBJ2-7, with D uncertain. Per germline, CDR1 SGHVS and CDR2 FNYEAQ. There are 12 residues in the CDR3. The CDR3 DNA reads TGTGCCAACAGCTTAGCCCGGGACGAGCAGTACTTC. It translates to CANSLARDEQYF. Full variable domain (rest looked up from reference TRBV7-6 and TRBJ2-7): GAGVSQSPRYKVTKRGQDVALRCDPISGHVSLYWYRQALGQGPEFLTYFNYEAQQDKSGLPNDRFSAERPEGSISTLTIQRTEQRDSAMYRCANSLARDEQYFGPGTRLTVT.

The chain carries TRBV5-1 and TRBJ2-1; 10 bases match TRBD2. The germline V gene has CDR1 SGHRS and CDR2 YFSETQ. This CDR3 has 16 amino acids. The ends lost 4 bases at V and 9 bases at J; junction bases unmatched: 13. The CDR3 bases are TGCGCCAGCAGCCCACTACTAGCGGGGACACTCAGTGAGCAGTTCTTC. Amino acids: CASSPLLAGTLSEQFF.

This clonotype was counted many times. The rearrangement links TRBV29-1 to TRBJ2-5; D might be TRBD1 (6 bases). Germline V gene data show CDR1 as SQVTM and CDR2 as ANQGSEA. Trimming removed 7 bases at V and 0 bases at J, with 15 bases between. The CDR3 length is 14 residues. CDR3 residues: CSADLTGNQETQYF. In nucleotides, the CDR3 is TGCAGCGCCGACCTTACAGGGAACCAAGAGACCCAGTACTTC.

In its sample, this clonotype was seen many times. This chain links TRBV19 with TRBJ2-2; weak D call: TRBD2 (5 bases). From germline, CDR1 is LNHDA and CDR2 SQIVND (reference sequence). This CDR3 has 17 amino acids. The ends were cut back, 6 bases at V and 2 bases at J, with 19 bases in the middle. Here the CDR3 DNA reads TGTGCCAGTAGCCTTCTGCGGGTTGGGCCTAACACCGGGGAGCTGTTTTTT. The encoded protein is CASSLLRVGPNTGELFF.

This clonotype was seen at least ten times. The chain recombines TRBV11-2 with TRBJ2-3; 8 bases map to TRBD1. Germline V gene lookup returns CDR1 SGHAT and CDR2 FQNNGV. The CDR3 has 14 amino acids. The V gene end was trimmed by 6 bases and the J gene end by 1 base; junction bases not matched to a gene: 3. The CDR3 DNA reads TGTGCCAGCAGAAAGACAGGGGGCACAGATACGCAGTATTTT. Translated, it gives CASRKTGGTDTQYF.